The rows below give T cell receptor beta chains drawn from one sample of a study of cytomegalovirus exposure and HLA in healthy donors. Data came from immunoSEQ multiplex PCR; TCRdb stores just in-frame clones and leaves some out. The table has fewer than 200,000 clones, 60% to 80% seen once. Specimen: PBMCs. The receptors were gathered from a man aged 40-49 years in good health and CMV-seropositive. CDR3s include the opening cysteine and the closing phenylalanine or tryptophan. The order of the fields is J gene, V gene, D gene, clone size, CDR3 protein, CDR3 DNA. A D gene is named only where the DNA matches it firmly. Part of the rows lack a size; the others show once, few, many or a class for expanded clones.

TRBJ2-1 TRBV9 TRBD2 once CASSVVAGVDEQFF TGTGCCAGCAGCGTAGTTGCGGGAGTGGATGAGCAGTTCTTC
TRBJ2-2 TRBV15 - - CATSSVITGELFF TGTGCCACCAGCAGCGTTATCACCGGGGAGCTGTTTTTT
TRBJ2-4 TRBV2 TRBD1 - CASGGQGAGNIQYF TGTGCCAGTGGGGGACAGGGGGCTGGAAACATTCAGTACTTC
TRBJ2-3 TRBV19 TRBD2 - CASSTRKLAGVPDTQYF TGTGCCAGTAGTACGCGCAAACTAGCGGGAGTCCCAGATACGCAGTATTTT
TRBJ1-1 TRBV13 TRBD1 - CASSLYSQGSTEAFF TGTGCCAGCAGCTTGTATTCACAGGGGAGCACTGAAGCTTTCTTT
TRBJ1-1 TRBV5-1 - - CASSLSVGGTEAFF TGCGCCAGCAGCTTGAGCGTAGGGGGCACTGAAGCTTTCTTT
TRBJ1-1 TRBV7-9 - - CASSLWAATGEAFF TGTGCCAGCAGCTTATGGGCGGCTACAGGTGAAGCTTTCTTT
TRBJ1-5 TRBV6-1 TRBD1 - CASSERTGNQPQHF TGTGCCAGCAGTGAACGGACAGGGAATCAGCCCCAGCATTTT
TRBJ2-5 TRBV5-1 TRBD2 - CASSSSGRAFETQYF TGCGCCAGCAGCTCGAGCGGGAGGGCCTTTGAGACCCAGTACTTC
TRBJ2-1 TRBV18 TRBD2 once CASSRLAGGSNEQFF TGTGCCAGCTCACGCCTAGCGGGAGGATCAAATGAGCAGTTCTTC
TRBJ2-7 TRBV7-6 TRBD1 - CASSLGQGAYEQYF TGTGCCAGCAGCTTAGGGCAGGGGGCCTACGAGCAGTACTTC
TRBJ2-5 TRBV5-4 TRBD2 once CASSSGLEAETQYF TGTGCCAGCAGCTCCGGACTAGAGGCGGAGACCCAGTACTTC
TRBJ2-4 TRBV5-6 TRBD2 few CASSLYQGTSGSWNIQYF TGTGCCAGCAGCTTGTACCAGGGGACTAGCGGGAGTTGGAACATTCAGTACTTC
TRBJ1-1 TRBV6-5 TRBD1 - CASRDPTGVHTEAFF TGTGCCAGCAGGGATCCTACAGGGGTTCACACTGAAGCTTTCTTT
TRBJ1-6 TRBV6-6 TRBD1 few CASDPGDRVYSPLHF TGTGCCAGCGACCCCGGGGACAGGGTCTATTCACCCCTCCACTTT
TRBJ2-7 TRBV7-2 TRBD1 few CASNSRTGPEQYF TGTGCCAGCAACTCCCGGACAGGGCCCGAGCAGTACTTC
TRBJ2-5 TRBV21-1 - - CASSKGTSGSGETQYF TGTGCCAGCAGCAAAGGAACTAGCGGGAGTGGCGAGACCCAGTACTTC